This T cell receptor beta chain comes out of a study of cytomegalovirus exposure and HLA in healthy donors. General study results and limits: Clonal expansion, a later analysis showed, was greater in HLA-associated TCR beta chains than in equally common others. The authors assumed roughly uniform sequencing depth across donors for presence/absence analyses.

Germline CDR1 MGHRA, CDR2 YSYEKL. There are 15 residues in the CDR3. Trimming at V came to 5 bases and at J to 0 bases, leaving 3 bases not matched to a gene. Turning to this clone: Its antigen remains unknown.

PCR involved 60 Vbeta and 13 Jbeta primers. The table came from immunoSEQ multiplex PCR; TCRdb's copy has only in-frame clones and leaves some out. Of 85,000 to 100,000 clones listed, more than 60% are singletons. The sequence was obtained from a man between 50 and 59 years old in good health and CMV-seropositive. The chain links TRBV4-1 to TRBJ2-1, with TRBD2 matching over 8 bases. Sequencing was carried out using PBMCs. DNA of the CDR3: TGCGCCAGCAGCTCAACTAGCGGCTCCTACAATGAGCAGTTCTTC. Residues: CASSSTSGSYNEQFF.